This TCR beta chain was obtained from a study of T cell changes during pregnancy in multiple sclerosis (dated by TCRdb to between 2017 and 2020). Study-wide context: The study examined how the T cell repertoire changed over the course of pregnancy in women with multiple sclerosis.

The library was prepared using the immunoSEQ multiplex PCR assay. The immuneACCESS repertoire file appears here via TCRdb, limited to in-frame rearrangements. These files lack a portion of the clones; in checked studies, under half of the deficit traces to unresolved V genes, and the cause of the others is not known. Counted in this sample were about 76,000 clones; roughly 93% of them appeared once. In total, the top ten clones hold 2.5% to 3% of the sample. CDR1 and CDR2 are drawn from the germline V gene: SGHDN, FVKESK. The CDR3, cysteine through phenylalanine, is 14 amino acids long. Only the CDR3 part of the read is kept: 42 bases, read in frame from the first base. The V end loses 0 bases and the J end loses 4 bases, and a stretch of 9 bases separates them. In the case of this clone: The target of this receptor is not known. No base quality values were provided; no much bigger clone lies one nucleotide off.

This TCR was sampled from a female donor with multiple sclerosis, enrolled in a pregnancy study. The sample was peripheral blood, taken in the second trimester of pregnancy. The chain uses TRBV14 and TRBJ1-2; a tentative D call is TRBD1 (5 bases match). Read as DNA, the sequence is TGTGCCAGCAGCCAAGAGTTGCAGGGCTATGGCTACACCTTC. This gives the protein CASSQELQGYGYTF.